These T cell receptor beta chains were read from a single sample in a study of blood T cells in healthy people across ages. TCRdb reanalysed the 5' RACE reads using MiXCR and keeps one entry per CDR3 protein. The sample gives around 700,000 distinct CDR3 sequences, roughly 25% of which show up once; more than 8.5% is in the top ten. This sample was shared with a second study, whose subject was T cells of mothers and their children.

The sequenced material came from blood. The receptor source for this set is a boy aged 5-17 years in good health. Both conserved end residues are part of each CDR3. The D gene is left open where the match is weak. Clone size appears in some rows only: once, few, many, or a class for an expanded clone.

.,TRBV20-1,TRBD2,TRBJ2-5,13,CSARIAGVWEQYF,TGCAGTGCTAGAATTGCGGGAGTTTGGGAGCAGTACTTC
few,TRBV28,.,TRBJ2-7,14,CASESGQGYHEQYF,TGTGCCAGCGAGAGCGGGCAGGGTTACCACGAGCAGTACTTC
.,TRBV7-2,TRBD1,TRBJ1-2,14,CASRQGQGASGYTF,TGTGCCAGCAGACAGGGACAGGGGGCGAGTGGCTACACCTTC
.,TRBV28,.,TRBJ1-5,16,CASSLFRQELNQPQHF,TGTGCCAGCAGTTTATTCCGGCAGGAGCTAAATCAGCCCCAGCATTTT
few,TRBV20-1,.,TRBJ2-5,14,CSARDPLGGETQYF,TGCAGTGCTAGAGATCCCCTAGGGGGGGAGACCCAGTACTTC
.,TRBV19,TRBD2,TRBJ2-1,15,CASSELAGLGNEQFF,TGTGCCAGTAGTGAACTAGCGGGCTTGGGTAATGAGCAGTTCTTC
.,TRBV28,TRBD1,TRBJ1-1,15,CAGSWGGQGAGEAFF,TGTGCCGGCAGTTGGGGCGGACAGGGGGCTGGTGAAGCTTTCTTT
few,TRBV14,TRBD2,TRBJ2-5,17,CASSQHPSGGVQETQYF,TGTGCCAGCAGCCAACATCCTAGCGGGGGGGTCCAAGAGACCCAGTACTTC
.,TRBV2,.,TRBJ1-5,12,CASLYPDQPQHF,TGTGCCAGCTTGTATCCTGATCAGCCCCAGCATTTT
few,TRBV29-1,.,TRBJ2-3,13,CSVDWDPTDTQYF,TGCAGCGTTGATTGGGACCCAACAGATACGCAGTATTTT
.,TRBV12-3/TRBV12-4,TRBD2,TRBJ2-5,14,CASSHGGFQETQYF,TGTGCCAGCAGTCACGGGGGGTTCCAAGAGACCCAGTACTTC
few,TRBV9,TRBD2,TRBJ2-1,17,CASSVEAGASGRNEQFF,TGTGCCAGCAGCGTAGAGGCTGGGGCTAGCGGGAGGAATGAGCAGTTCTTC
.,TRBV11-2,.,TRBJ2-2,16,CASRPSGKAGTGELFF,TGTGCCAGCAGACCTTCCGGGAAAGCGGGCACCGGGGAGCTGTTTTTT
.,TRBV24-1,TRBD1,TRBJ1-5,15,CATRITGVSNQPQHF,TGTGCCACCAGGATAACAGGGGTAAGCAATCAGCCCCAGCATTTT
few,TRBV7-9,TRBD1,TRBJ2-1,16,CASSPRRDRSYNEQFF,TGTGCCAGCAGCCCTCGCCGGGACAGGTCCTACAATGAGCAGTTCTTC
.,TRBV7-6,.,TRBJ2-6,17,CAARDITRGAGANVLTF,TGTGCCGCTCGGGACATTACCAGGGGGGCCGGGGCCAACGTCCTGACTTTC
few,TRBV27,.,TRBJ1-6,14,CASTLMAGNSPLHF,TGTGCCAGCACCTTGATGGCAGGGAATTCACCCCTCCACTTT
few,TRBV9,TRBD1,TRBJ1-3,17,CASSVALGQGSGNTIYF,TGTGCCAGCAGCGTAGCTCTAGGACAGGGGTCTGGAAACACCATATATTTT
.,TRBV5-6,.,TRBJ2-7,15,CASSKEDGSSYEQYF,TGTGCCAGCAGCAAAGAGGACGGAAGCTCCTACGAGCAGTACTTC
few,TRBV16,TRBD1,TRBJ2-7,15,CASSLSGTGVYEQYF,TGTGCCAGCAGCCTCTCGGGCACAGGGGTCTACGAGCAGTACTTC
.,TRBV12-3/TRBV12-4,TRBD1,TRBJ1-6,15,CASTLGQGEGSPLHF,TGTGCCAGCACACTGGGACAGGGGGAAGGTTCACCCCTCCACTTT
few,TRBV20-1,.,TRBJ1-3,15,CSASFGTASGNTIYF,TGCAGTGCTAGCTTCGGGACTGCGTCTGGAAACACCATATATTTT
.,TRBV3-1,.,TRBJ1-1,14,CASSQGTVNTEAFF,TGTGCCAGCAGCCAAGGGACAGTGAATACTGAAGCTTTCTTT
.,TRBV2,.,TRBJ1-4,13,CASSGPINEKLFF,TGTGCCAGCAGTGGACCGATTAATGAAAAACTGTTTTTT
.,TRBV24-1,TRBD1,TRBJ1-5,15,CATSETTGGDQPQHF,TGTGCCACCAGTGAGACAACAGGGGGTGATCAGCCCCAGCATTTT
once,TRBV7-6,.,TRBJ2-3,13,CASTRQGDDTQYF,TGTGCCAGCACCAGGCAGGGAGATGATACGCAGTATTTT
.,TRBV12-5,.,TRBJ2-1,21,CASGLVPKGQEGTSSYNEQFF,TGTGCTAGTGGTTTGGTCCCAAAGGGACAGGAGGGGACTAGTTCCTACAATGAGCAGTTCTTC
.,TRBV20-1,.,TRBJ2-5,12,CSAGSQQETQYF,TGCAGTGCTGGGTCACAACAAGAGACCCAGTACTTC
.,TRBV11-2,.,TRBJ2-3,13,CASSSGYTDTQYF,TGTGCCAGCAGCTCCGGATACACAGATACGCAGTATTTT
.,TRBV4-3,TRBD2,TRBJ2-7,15,CASSPFLAGGYEQYF,TGCGCCAGCAGCCCCTTTCTAGCGGGGGGTTACGAGCAGTACTTC
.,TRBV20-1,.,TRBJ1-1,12,CSASWQGSEAFF,TGCAGTGCTAGTTGGCAGGGGAGTGAAGCTTTCTTT
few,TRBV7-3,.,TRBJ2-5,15,CASSLKGGLGETQYF,TGTGCCAGCAGCTTAAAAGGGGGGCTCGGAGAGACCCAGTACTTC
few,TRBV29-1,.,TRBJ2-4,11,CSVEAGGIQYF,TGCAGCGTTGAGGCAGGCGGCATTCAGTACTTC
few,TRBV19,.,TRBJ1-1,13,CASCRVSNTEAFF,TGTGCGTCTTGCAGGGTCTCCAACACTGAAGCTTTCTTT
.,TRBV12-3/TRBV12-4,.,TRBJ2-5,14,CASLLGGLQETQYF,TGTGCCAGCCTCCTCGGCGGTCTCCAAGAGACCCAGTACTTC
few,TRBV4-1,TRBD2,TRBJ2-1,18,CASSLGLAGGGPYNEQFF,TGCGCCAGCAGCCTAGGACTAGCGGGAGGGGGACCCTACAATGAGCAGTTCTTC
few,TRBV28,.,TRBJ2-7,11,CASSTLYEQYF,TGTGCCAGCAGTACCCTCTACGAGCAGTACTTC
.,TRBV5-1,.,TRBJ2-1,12,CASSNRWYEQFF,TGCGCCAGCAGTAACAGGTGGTATGAGCAGTTCTTC
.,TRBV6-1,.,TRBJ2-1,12,CASSETYNEQFF,TGTGCCAGCAGTGAAACCTACAATGAGCAGTTCTTC
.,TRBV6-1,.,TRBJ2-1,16,CASSESLGAPYNEQFF,TGTGCCAGCAGTGAGTCCCTCGGAGCCCCCTACAATGAGCAGTTCTTC
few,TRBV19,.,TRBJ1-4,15,CASKSFGRGYEKLFF,TGTGCCAGTAAAAGTTTTGGCAGGGGTTATGAAAAACTGTTTTTT
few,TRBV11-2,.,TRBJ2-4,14,CASSLASGVNIQYF,TGTGCCAGCAGCCTCGCCTCAGGGGTAAACATTCAGTACTTC
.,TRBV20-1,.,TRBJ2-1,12,CSVGDPGVEQFF,TGCAGTGTGGGGGACCCCGGGGTTGAGCAGTTCTTC
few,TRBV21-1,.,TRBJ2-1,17,CASSKGERDTAYNEQFF,TGTGCCAGCAGCAAAGGGGAACGGGACACAGCCTACAATGAGCAGTTCTTC
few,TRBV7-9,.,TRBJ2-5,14,CASSSDGQLRAQYF,TGTGCCAGCAGTTCGGACGGACAATTGAGGGCCCAGTACTTC
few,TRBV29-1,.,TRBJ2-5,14,CSVEWVVRSETQYF,TGCAGCGTTGAGTGGGTGGTTCGGTCGGAGACCCAGTACTTC
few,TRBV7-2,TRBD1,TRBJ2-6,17,CASSLGRTGIGANVLTF,TGTGCCAGCAGCTTGGGCCGGACAGGGATCGGGGCCAACGTCCTGACTTTC
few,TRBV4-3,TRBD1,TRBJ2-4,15,CASSQGPGGAYIQYF,TGCGCCAGCAGCCAAGGGCCAGGGGGCGCTTACATTCAGTACTTC
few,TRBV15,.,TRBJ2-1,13,CATSRGQGREQFF,TGTGCCACCAGCAGAGGTCAGGGCCGAGAGCAGTTCTTC
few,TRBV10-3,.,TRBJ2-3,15,CAISESGQLTDTQYF,TGTGCCATCAGTGAGTCCGGGCAGCTCACAGATACGCAGTATTTT
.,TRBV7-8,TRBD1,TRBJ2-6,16,CASSVTGGSGANVLTF,TGTGCCAGCAGCGTGACAGGGGGCTCTGGGGCCAACGTCCTGACTTTC
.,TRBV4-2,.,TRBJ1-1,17,CASSQVEKAGGNTEAFF,TGTGCCAGCAGCCAAGTTGAAAAGGCAGGAGGGAACACTGAAGCTTTCTTT
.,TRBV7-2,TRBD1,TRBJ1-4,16,CASSYSDRATNEKLFF,TGTGCCAGCAGCTATTCGGACAGGGCAACTAATGAAAAACTGTTTTTT
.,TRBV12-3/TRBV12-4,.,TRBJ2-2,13,CASSSSSGGELFF,TGTGCCAGCAGTTCGTCTAGTGGCGGGGAGCTGTTTTTT
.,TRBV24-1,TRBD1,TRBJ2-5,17,CATSDPKGTGTEETQYF,TGTGCCACCAGTGATCCCAAAGGGACAGGGACCGAAGAGACCCAGTACTTC